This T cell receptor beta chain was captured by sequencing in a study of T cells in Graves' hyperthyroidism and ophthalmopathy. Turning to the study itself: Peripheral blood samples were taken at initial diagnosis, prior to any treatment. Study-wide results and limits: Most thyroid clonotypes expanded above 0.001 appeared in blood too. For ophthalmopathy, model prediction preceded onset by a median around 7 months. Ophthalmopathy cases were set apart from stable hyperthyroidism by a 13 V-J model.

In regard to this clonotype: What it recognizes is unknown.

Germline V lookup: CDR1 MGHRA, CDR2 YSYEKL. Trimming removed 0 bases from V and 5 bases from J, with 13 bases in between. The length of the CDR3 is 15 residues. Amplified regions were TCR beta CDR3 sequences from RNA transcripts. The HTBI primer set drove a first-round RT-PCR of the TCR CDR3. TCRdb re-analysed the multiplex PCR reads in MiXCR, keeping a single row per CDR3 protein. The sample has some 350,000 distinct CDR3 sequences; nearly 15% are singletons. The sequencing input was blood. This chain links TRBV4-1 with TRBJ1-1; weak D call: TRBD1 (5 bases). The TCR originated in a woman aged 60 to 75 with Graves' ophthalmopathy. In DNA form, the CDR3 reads TGCGCCAGCAGCCAAGAGCGCAGGGCGGGTACTGAAGCTTTCTTT. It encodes CASSQERRAGTEAFF.